A single sample is the source of the 18 T cell receptor beta chains below, sequenced in a study of shared clonotypes between healthy human individuals. The repertoire was sequenced with immunoSEQ multiplex PCR; TCRdb's copy has only in-frame clones and lacks some. Of about 2.4 million clones in the sample, 93% are singletons; the top ten hold 0.36%. Input material: naive CD4+ T cells from PBMCs. Subset noted: CD45RA+ positively selected. These TCRs come from a young man in good health. Some clones in this sample may be carry-over from other donors' samples.

The V gene is TRBV28, the J gene TRBJ2-7; perhaps TRBD1 as D (6 bases). Germline V lookup: CDR1 MDHEN, CDR2 SYDVKM. The V and J ends lost 6 bases and 2 bases respectively, with 14 bases between them. The CDR3 consists of 14 residues. Here the CDR3 DNA reads TGTGCCAGCAGGGGACATCTCCATCCCTACGAGCAGTACTTC. It translates to CASRGHLHPYEQYF.

The chain combines TRBV7-9 with TRBJ2-5; 13 bases map to TRBD2. The V and J ends lost 5 bases and 2 bases, in that order; junction bases with no gene match: 11. This CDR3 is built from 18 residues. CDR1 SEHNR and CDR2 FQNEAQ come from the germline V gene (reference sequence). Here the CDR3 reads CASSPVWTSGGLQETQYF. The CDR3 coding sequence is TGTGCCAGCAGCCCGGTATGGACTAGCGGGGGATTACAAGAGACCCAGTACTTC.

This clone was observed a single time. V is TRBV5-4 and J is TRBJ2-3; D might be TRBD1 or TRBD2, each matching 5 bases. The V end lost 4 bases, the J end lost 0 bases, and 15 bases lay between the germline ends. Germline loops: CDR1 SGHNT, CDR2 YYREEE (reference sequence). The CDR3 covers 16 residues. CDR3 sequence: CASSDNGGVSTDTQYF. In DNA, the CDR3 is TGTGCCAGCAGCGATAATGGGGGAGTGAGCACAGATACGCAGTATTTT.

The table lists this clone with a count of one. The chain combines TRBV5-4 with TRBJ2-7, with D perhaps assigned TRBD1 or TRBD2 (5 bases each). Germline V gene sequence: CDR1 SGHNT, CDR2 YYREEE (reference sequence). CDR3 length: 14 amino acids. V dropped 4 bases and J dropped 7 bases, with 18 bases sitting between them. The CDR3 is CASSTYGTAREQYF. CDR3 nucleotide sequence: TGTGCCAGCAGCACCTATGGGACCGCGCGTGAGCAGTACTTC.

The chain links TRBV28 to TRBJ2-4, with D perhaps TRBD1 (6 bases). The ends were cut back, 6 bases at V and 5 bases at J, with 11 bases in the middle. The CDR3 runs to 13 residues. CDR1 and CDR2 from the germline V gene are MDHEN and SYDVKM. In DNA, the CDR3 is TGTGCCAGCAGGGGGGCCGGAGAAAACATTCAGTACTTC. Protein product: CASRGAGENIQYF. Full variable domain (missing parts from reference TRBV28 and TRBJ2-4): DVKVTQSSRYLVKRTGEKVFLECVQDMDHENMFWYRQDPGLGLRLIYFSYDVKMKEKGDIPEGYSVSREKKERFSLILESASTNQTSMYLCASRGAGENIQYFGAGTRLSVL.

V gene TRBV21-1 combines with J gene TRBJ2-3; the listed D gene, TRBD2, was not tested against the DNA. TRBV21-1 is shown as a pseudogene. The CDR3 is 19 amino acids. CDR3 region: CASANSRALAGLPTDTQYF. The CDR3 DNA reads as TGTGCCAGCGCAAATTCCAGGGCCTTAGCGGGCCTACCCACAGATACGCAGTATTTT.

The rearrangement joins TRBV7-9 to TRBJ2-2, with 10 bases lining up with TRBD1. The ends lost 1 base at V and 2 bases at J; junction bases unmatched: 4. Germline V CDR1 and CDR2: SEHNR, FQNEAQ (reference sequence). The CDR3 is 17 amino acids. CDR3 amino acids: CASSLGDRGANTGELFF. The DNA for the CDR3 is TGTGCCAGCAGCTTAGGGGACAGGGGCGCTAACACCGGGGAGCTGTTTTTT.

This chain uses TRBV9 with TRBJ1-3; the D gene is possibly TRBD1 (6 bases). Germline V CDR1 and CDR2: SGDLS, YYNGEE. V was cut by 1 base and J by 2 bases, with 10 bases left in between. The CDR3 loop spans 15 amino acids. CDR3 residues: CASSVTGNAGNTIYF. The CDR3 coding sequence is TGTGCCAGCAGCGTAACAGGGAACGCTGGAAACACCATATATTTT. The variable domain in full, completed from reference TRBV9 and TRBJ1-3, reads DSGVTQTPKHLITATGQRVTLRCSPRSGDLSVYWYQQSLDQGLQFLIQYYNGEERAKGNILERFSAQQFPDLHSELNLSSLELGDSALYFCASSVTGNAGNTIYFGEGSWLTVV.

V usage is TRBV9 and J usage is TRBJ2-1; 12 bases fit TRBD2. Germline V lookup: CDR1 SGDLS, CDR2 YYNGEE. The ends lost 4 bases at V and 7 bases at J; junction bases unmatched: 9. This CDR3 contains 16 residues. The CDR3 region has the DNA TGTGCCAGCAGCCCGGGGGCTAGCGGGAGGGTAAATGAGCAGTTCTTC. Its protein product is CASSPGASGRVNEQFF.

This chain links TRBV5-1 with TRBJ1-3; TRBD1 aligns across 7 bases. V was pared by 4 bases and J by 2 bases, with 9 bases of the junction left unmatched. Germline V gene data show CDR1 as SGHRS and CDR2 as YFSETQ. CDR3 size: 16 residues. The chain's CDR3 is CASSPEVQGTGNTIYF. In DNA form, the CDR3 reads TGCGCCAGCAGCCCCGAGGTACAGGGGACTGGAAACACCATATATTTT.

The J gene is TRBJ1-1, the V gene TRBV5-1; the D is unclear. The CDR3 runs 14 residues. Germline V gene lookup returns CDR1 SGHRS and CDR2 YFSETQ. Trimming cost V 1 base and J 0 bases, with 7 bases left between them. The CDR3: CASSLLVLNTEAFF. CDR3 DNA: TGCGCCAGCAGCTTGCTGGTCCTGAACACTGAAGCTTTCTTT.

On this clone: The sample has other DNA sequences that encode this CDR3 too. The J gene is TRBJ1-2, the V gene TRBV5-1; D might be TRBD1 (6 bases). The CDR3 runs to 14 residues. V was shortened by 2 bases and J by 2 bases, with 10 bases between the two germline ends. Germline-derived CDR1 and CDR2 are SGHRS and YFSETQ. The CDR3 nucleotides read TGCGCCAGCAGCTTCGGACAGTTGAACTATGGCTACACCTTC. Translated: CASSFGQLNYGYTF. Full variable domain (missing parts from reference TRBV5-1 and TRBJ1-2): KAGVTQTPRYLIKTRGQQVTLSCSPISGHRSVSWYQQTPGQGLQFLFEYFSETQRNKGNFPGRFSGRQFSNSRSEMNVSTLELGDSALYLCASSFGQLNYGYTFGSGTRLTVV.

The chain employs TRBV11-3 and TRBJ1-5; TRBD1 matches at 8 bases. The CDR3 contains 14 residues. Trimming at V came to 5 bases and at J to 7 bases, leaving 7 bases not matched to a gene. Germline CDR1 is SGHNT and CDR2 is YENEEA. The CDR3 DNA is TGTGCCAGCAGCCCAACACAGGGGGGACAGCCCCAGCATTTT. It codes for CASSPTQGGQPQHF.

The chain joins TRBV28 to TRBJ2-1; TRBD2 might be the D (6 bases). Germline V CDR1 and CDR2: MDHEN, SYDVKM. The CDR3 runs to 16 residues. V was cut by 2 bases and J by 6 bases, with 17 bases left in between. CDR3 protein: CASSLMGGWTINEQFF. The DNA for the CDR3 is TGTGCCAGCAGTTTAATGGGGGGATGGACTATCAATGAGCAGTTCTTC.

This chain joins TRBV19 and TRBJ1-3; the D is unclear. The germline gives CDR1 LNHDA, CDR2 SQIVND (reference sequence). Trimming pared 5 bases from V and 2 bases from J, leaving 19 bases between. The CDR3 totals 17 residues. The CDR3 is CASSPTRGEGPGNTIYF. Written as DNA, the CDR3 is TGTGCCAGTAGTCCCACTCGAGGCGAAGGACCTGGAAACACCATATATTTT.

The genes are TRBV7-8 and TRBJ2-1; 11 bases line up with TRBD2. Germline values: CDR1 SGHVS, CDR2 FQNEAQ. Germline trimming cut 4 bases from V and 4 bases from J; bases unmatched to any gene: 6. The CDR3 is made up of 16 amino acids. The CDR3, as DNA: TGTGCCAGCAGCTCAATAGCGGGAGGGCTATACAATGAGCAGTTCTTC. This encodes CASSSIAGGLYNEQFF.

J is TRBJ1-1 and V is TRBV30, with D perhaps TRBD1 (6 bases). This CDR3 comprises 13 residues. V shed 3 bases and J shed 4 bases, with 12 bases lying between them. Germline V gene sequence: CDR1 GTSNPN, CDR2 SVGIG (reference sequence). The CDR3 bases are TGTGCCTGGAGCACAGGGCCGGGCACTGAAGCTTTCTTT. Translation: CAWSTGPGTEAFF. Full variable domain (remainder filled in from reference TRBV30 and TRBJ1-1): SQTIHQWPATLVQPVGSPLSLECTVEGTSNPNLYWYRQAAGRGLQLLFYSVGIGQISSEVPQNLSASRPQDRQFILSSKKLLLSDSGFYLCAWSTGPGTEAFFGQGTRLTVV.

The rearrangement uses TRBV6-5 and TRBJ2-7; 7 bases match TRBD2. The CDR3 runs 13 residues. V dropped 6 bases and J dropped 2; count of bases not matched to a gene: 4. Germline assignment: CDR1 MNHEY and CDR2 SVGAGI. CDR3 region: CASRVGTTYEQYF. The CDR3 nucleotides read TGTGCCAGCAGGGTCGGGACTACCTACGAGCAGTACTTC.